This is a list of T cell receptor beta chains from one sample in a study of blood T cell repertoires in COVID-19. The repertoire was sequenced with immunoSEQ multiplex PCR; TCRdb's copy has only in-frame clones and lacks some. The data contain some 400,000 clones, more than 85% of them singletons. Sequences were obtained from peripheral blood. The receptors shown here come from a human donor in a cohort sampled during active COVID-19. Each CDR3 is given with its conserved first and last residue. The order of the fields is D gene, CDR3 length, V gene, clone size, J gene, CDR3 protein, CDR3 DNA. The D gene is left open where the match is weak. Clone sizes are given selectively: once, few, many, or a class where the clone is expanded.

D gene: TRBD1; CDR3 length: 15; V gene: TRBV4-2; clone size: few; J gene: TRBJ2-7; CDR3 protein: CASSPGQGGTYEQYF; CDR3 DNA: TGTGCCAGCAGCCCCGGACAGGGTGGGACCTACGAGCAGTACTTC
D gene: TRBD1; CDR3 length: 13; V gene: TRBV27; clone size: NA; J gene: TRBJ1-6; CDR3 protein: CASRDRGNSPLHF; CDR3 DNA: TGTGCCAGTAGAGACAGGGGTAATTCACCCCTCCACTTT
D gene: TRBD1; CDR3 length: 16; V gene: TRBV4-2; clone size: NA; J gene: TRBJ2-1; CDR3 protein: CASSQDPGTGNNEQFF; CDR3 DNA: TGTGCCAGCAGCCAAGACCCCGGGACAGGGAACAATGAGCAGTTCTTC
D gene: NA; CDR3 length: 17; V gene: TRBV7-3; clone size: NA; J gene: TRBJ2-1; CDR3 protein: CASSLNLRRIPTNEQFF; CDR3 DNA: TGTGCCAGCAGCTTAAATCTGAGGCGAATCCCCACCAATGAGCAGTTCTTC
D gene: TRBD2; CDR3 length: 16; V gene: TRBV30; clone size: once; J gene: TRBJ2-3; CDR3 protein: CAWSVTSGRAGDTQYF; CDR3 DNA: TGTGCCTGGAGCGTTACTAGCGGGAGGGCCGGAGATACGCAGTATTTT
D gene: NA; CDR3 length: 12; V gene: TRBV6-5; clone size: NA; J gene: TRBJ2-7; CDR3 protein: CASSSSGYEQYF; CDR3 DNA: TGTGCCAGCAGTTCCAGCGGGTACGAGCAGTACTTC
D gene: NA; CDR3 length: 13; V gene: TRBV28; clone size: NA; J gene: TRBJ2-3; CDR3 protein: CASSLSSADTQYF; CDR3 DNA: TGTGCCAGCAGTTTGAGTAGCGCGGATACGCAGTATTTT
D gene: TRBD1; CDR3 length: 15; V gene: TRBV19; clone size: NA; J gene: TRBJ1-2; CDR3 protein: CASSRRDRGLGGYTF; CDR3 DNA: TGTGCCAGTAGTCGCCGGGACAGGGGTTTGGGTGGCTACACCTTC
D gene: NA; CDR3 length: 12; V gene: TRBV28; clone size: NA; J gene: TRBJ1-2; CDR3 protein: CASSSIQGGYTF; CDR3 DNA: TGTGCCAGCAGTTCTATACAGGGAGGCTACACCTTC
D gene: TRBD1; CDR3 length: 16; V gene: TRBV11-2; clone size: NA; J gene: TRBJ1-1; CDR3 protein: CASSNPSTGRNTEAFF; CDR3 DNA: TGTGCCAGCAGCAACCCTTCGACAGGGCGGAACACTGAAGCTTTCTTT
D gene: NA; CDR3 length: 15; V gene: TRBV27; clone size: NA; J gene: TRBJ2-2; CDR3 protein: CASSLRQGLGGELFF; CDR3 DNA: TGTGCCAGCAGTTTAAGGCAGGGGCTGGGCGGGGAGCTGTTTTTT
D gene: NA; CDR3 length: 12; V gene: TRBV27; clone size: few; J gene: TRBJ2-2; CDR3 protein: CASSGLVGELFF; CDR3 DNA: TGTGCCAGCAGTGGCTTGGTCGGGGAGCTGTTTTTT
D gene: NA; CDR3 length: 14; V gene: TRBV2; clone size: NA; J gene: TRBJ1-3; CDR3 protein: CASRGGGVGNTIYF; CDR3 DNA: TGTGCCAGCCGAGGGGGGGGTGTCGGAAACACCATATATTTT
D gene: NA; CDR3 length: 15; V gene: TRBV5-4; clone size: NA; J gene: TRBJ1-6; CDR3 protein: CASSLGTWGNSPLHF; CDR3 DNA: TGTGCCAGCAGCTTGGGGACTTGGGGAAATTCACCCCTCCACTTT
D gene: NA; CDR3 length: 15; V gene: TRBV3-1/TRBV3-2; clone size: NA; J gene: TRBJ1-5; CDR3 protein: CASSQATGSNQPQHF; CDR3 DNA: TGTGCCAGCAGCCAAGCCACGGGGAGCAATCAGCCCCAGCATTTT
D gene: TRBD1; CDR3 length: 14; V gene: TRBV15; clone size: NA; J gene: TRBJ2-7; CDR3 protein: CATSTLQGTYEQYF; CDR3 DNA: TGTGCCACCAGCACCCTACAGGGGACCTACGAGCAGTACTTC
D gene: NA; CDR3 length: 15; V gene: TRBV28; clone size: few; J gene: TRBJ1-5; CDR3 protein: CASSFRGGPYQPQHF; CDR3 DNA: TGTGCCAGCAGTTTTCGCGGGGGGCCATATCAGCCCCAGCATTTT
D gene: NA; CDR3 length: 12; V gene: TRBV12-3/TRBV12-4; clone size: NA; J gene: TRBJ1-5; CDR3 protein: CASSYIRQPQHF; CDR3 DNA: TGTGCCAGCAGTTATATACGGCAGCCCCAGCATTTT
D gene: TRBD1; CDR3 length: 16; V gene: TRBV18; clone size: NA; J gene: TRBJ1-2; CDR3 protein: CASSPGQDRGAYGYTF; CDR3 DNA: TGTGCCAGCTCACCTGGTCAGGACAGGGGGGCCTATGGCTACACCTTC
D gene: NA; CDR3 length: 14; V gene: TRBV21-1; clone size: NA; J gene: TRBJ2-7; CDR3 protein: CASREREGPYEQYF; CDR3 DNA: TGTGCCAGCAGAGAGCGGGAGGGCCCTTACGAGCAGTACTTC
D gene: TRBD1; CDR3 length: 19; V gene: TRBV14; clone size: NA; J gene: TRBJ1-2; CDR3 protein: CASSQEMVNRGRLGDGYTF; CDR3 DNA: TGTGCCAGCAGCCAAGAAATGGTGAACAGGGGGCGGTTGGGCGATGGCTACACCTTC
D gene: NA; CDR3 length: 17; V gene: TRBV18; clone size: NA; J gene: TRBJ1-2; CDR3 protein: CASSPSDPGLNNYGYTF; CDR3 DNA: TGTGCCAGCTCACCCTCTGATCCGGGTTTGAATAACTATGGCTACACCTTC
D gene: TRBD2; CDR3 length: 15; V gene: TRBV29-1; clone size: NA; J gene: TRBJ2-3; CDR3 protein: CSVEPPGGVGDTQYF; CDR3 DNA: TGCAGCGTTGAACCCCCCGGGGGGGTAGGAGATACGCAGTATTTT
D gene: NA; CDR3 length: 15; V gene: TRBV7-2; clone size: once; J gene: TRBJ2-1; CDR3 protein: CASSPGLIGKREQFF; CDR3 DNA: TGTGCCAGCAGCCCGGGACTGATAGGCAAGAGGGAGCAGTTCTTC
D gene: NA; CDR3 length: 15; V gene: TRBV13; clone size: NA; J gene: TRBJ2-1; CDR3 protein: CASSFPSENSNEQFF; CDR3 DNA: TGTGCCAGCAGCTTCCCTAGCGAGAACTCCAATGAGCAGTTCTTC
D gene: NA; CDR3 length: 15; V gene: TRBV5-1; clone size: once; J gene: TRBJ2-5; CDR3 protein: CASSLGPGSQETQYF; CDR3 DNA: TGCGCCAGCAGCTTGGGTCCAGGCAGCCAAGAGACCCAGTACTTC
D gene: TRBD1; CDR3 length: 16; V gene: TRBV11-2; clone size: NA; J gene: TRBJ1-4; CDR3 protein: CASSPTGVPTNEKLFF; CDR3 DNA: TGTGCCAGCAGCCCAACAGGGGTACCAACTAATGAAAAACTGTTTTTT
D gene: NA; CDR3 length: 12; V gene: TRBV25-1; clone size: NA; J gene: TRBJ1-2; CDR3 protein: CASSDPFHGYTF; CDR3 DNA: TGTGCCAGCAGTGACCCTTTCCATGGCTACACCTTC
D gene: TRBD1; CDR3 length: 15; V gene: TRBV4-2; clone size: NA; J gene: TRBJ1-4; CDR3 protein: CASSQGQGGDEKLFF; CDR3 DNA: TGTGCCAGCAGCCAAGGACAGGGGGGAGATGAAAAACTGTTTTTT
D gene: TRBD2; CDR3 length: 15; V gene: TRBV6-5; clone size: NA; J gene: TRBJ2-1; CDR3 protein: CASMDGGDPYNEQFF; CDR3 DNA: TGTGCCAGCATGGACGGGGGGGATCCCTACAATGAGCAGTTCTTC
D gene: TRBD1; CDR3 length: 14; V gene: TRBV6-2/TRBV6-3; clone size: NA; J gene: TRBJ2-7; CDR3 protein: CASSRDRGLYEQYF; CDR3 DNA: TGTGCCAGCAGCCGGGACAGGGGGCTCTACGAGCAGTACTTC
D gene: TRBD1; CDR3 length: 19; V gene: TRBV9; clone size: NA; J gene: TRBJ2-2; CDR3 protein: CASRGPGQGAPSNTGELFF; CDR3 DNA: TGTGCCAGCAGAGGCCCGGGACAGGGGGCACCCTCGAACACCGGGGAGCTGTTTTTT
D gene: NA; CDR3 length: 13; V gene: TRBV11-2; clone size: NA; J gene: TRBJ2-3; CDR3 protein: CASSFTATDTQYF; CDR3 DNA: TGTGCCAGCAGCTTCACAGCCACAGATACGCAGTATTTT
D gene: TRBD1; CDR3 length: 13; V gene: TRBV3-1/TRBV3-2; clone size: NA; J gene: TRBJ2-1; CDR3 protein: CASSQDPRQGQFF; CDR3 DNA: TGTGCCAGCAGCCAAGATCCTAGACAGGGGCAGTTCTTC
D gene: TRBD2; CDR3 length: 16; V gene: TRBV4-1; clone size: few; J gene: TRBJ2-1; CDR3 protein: CASSHPASGSSDEQFF; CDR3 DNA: TGCGCCAGCAGCCACCCCGCGAGCGGGAGCAGCGATGAGCAGTTCTTC
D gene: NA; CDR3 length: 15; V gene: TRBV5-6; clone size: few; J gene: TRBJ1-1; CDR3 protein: CASSTSGSGNTEAFF; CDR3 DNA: TGTGCCAGCAGCACCTCAGGGTCGGGGAACACTGAAGCTTTCTTT
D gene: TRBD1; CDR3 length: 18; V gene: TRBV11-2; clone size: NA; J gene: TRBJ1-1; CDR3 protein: CASSLVSPARGRNTEAFF; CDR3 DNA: TGTGCCAGCAGCTTAGTGTCCCCGGCCAGGGGGAGGAACACTGAAGCTTTCTTT
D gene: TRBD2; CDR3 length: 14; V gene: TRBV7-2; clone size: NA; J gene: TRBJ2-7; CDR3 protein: CASSARGGPYEQYF; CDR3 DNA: TGTGCCAGCAGTGCGCGGGGGGGCCCGTACGAGCAGTACTTC
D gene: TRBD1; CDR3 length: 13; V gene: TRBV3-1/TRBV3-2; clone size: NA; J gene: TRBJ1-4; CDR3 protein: CASSPTGTLELFF; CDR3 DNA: TGTGCCAGCAGCCCGACAGGGACCCTTGAACTGTTTTTT
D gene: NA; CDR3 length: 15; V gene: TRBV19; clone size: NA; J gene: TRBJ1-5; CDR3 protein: CASSGPWRGNQPQHF; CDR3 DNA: TGTGCCAGTAGCGGACCGTGGCGGGGCAATCAGCCCCAGCATTTT
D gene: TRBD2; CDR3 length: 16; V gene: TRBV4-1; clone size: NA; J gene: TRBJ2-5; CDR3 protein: CASSQVGLAPTETQYF; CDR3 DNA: TGCGCCAGCAGCCAAGTAGGACTAGCGCCAACGGAGACCCAGTACTTC
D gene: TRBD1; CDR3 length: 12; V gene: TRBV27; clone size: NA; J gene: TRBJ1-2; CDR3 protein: CASSYRGQGYTF; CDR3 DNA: TGTGCCAGCAGTTACAGGGGGCAGGGCTACACCTTC
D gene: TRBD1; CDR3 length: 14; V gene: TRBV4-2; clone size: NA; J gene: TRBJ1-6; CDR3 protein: CASSPDRGNSPLHF; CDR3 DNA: TGTGCCAGCAGTCCCGACAGGGGGAATTCACCCCTCCACTTT
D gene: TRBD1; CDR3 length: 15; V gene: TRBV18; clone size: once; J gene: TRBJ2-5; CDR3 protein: CASSPTGTAQETQYF; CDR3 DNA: TGTGCCAGCTCACCAACCGGGACAGCACAAGAGACCCAGTACTTC